The clone carrying this T cell receptor beta chain has a handful of counts. Its antigen is currently unknown. Assay used: immunoSEQ multiplex PCR; TCRdb lists only in-frame clones, some missing. Among 50,000 or so clones listed, approximately 80% were seen once. The length of the CDR3 is 15 residues. The ends lost 3 bases at V and 9 bases at J; junction bases unmatched: 6. Germline V gives CDR1 SNHLY, CDR2 FYNNEI. These data originate in a study of PD-L1 blockade in urothelial cancer. At the level of the study: Patients commenced intravenous atezolizumab, 1,200 mg every 3 weeks, around 2014. Blood analysis was done at 3 weeks (second dose) and 6 weeks after treatment began. Study-wide findings and caveats: Better survival was predicted when blood TCR clonality before treatment fell below the median. In blood at 3 weeks, tumor-associated clones expanded more among patients with durable benefit.

The sequencing used PBMCs, collected around atezolizumab (anti-PD-L1) treatment. This receptor was obtained from a man aged 65 to 85 with urothelial cancer. The gene calls are TRBV2 and TRBJ2-1, with 12 bases lining up with TRBD2. CDR3: CASSEALAGGVEQFF. The DNA for the CDR3 is TGTGCCAGCAGTGAGGCGCTAGCGGGAGGGGTTGAGCAGTTCTTC.